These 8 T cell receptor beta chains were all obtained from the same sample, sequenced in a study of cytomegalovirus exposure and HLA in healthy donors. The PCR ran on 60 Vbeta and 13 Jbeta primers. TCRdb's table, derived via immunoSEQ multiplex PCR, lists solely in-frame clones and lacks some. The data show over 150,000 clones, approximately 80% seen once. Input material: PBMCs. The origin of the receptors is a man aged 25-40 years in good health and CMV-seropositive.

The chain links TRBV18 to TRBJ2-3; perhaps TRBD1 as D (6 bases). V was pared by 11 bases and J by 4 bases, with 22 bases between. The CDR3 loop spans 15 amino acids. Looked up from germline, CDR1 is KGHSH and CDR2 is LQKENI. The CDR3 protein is CAAAEQGEKADTQYF. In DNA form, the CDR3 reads TGTGCCGCCGCAGAACAGGGAGAGAAGGCAGATACGCAGTATTTT.

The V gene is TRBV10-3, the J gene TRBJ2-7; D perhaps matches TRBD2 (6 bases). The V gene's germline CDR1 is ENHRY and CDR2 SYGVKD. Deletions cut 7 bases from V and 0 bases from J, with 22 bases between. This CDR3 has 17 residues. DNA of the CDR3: TGTGCCATCACCAAAGAGGGGCAGCGGGTCCTCTCCTACGAGCAGTACTTC. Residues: CAITKEGQRVLSYEQYF.

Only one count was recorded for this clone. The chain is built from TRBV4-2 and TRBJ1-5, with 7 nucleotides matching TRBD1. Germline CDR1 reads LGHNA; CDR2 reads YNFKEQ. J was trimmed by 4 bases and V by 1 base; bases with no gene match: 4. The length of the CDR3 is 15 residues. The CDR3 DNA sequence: TGTGCCAGCAGCCAAGGGACAGGTGGTAATCAGCCCCAGCATTTT. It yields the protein CASSQGTGGNQPQHF.

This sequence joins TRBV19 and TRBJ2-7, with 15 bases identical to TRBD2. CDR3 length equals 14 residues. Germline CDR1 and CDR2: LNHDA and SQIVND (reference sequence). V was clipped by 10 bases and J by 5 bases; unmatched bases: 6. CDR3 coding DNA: TGTGCCACTGGGACTAGCGGGAGGCAAGACGAGCAGTACTTC. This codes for CATGTSGRQDEQYF.

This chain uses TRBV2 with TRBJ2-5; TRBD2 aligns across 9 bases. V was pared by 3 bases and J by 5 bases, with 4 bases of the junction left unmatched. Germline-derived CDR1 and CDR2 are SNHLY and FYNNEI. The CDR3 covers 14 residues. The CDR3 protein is CASSEGLAGETQYF. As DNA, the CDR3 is TGTGCCAGCAGTGAGGGACTAGCAGGGGAGACCCAGTACTTC.

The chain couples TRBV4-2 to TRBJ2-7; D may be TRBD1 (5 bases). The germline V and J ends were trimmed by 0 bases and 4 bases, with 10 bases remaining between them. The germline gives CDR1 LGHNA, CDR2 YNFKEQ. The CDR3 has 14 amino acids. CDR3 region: CASSQDRAAYEQYF. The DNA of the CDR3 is TGTGCCAGCAGCCAAGACAGGGCGGCTTACGAGCAGTACTTC.

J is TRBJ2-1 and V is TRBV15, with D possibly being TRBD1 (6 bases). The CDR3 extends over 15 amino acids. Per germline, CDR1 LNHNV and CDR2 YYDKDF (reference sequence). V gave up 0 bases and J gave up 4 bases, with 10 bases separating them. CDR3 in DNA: TGTGCCACCAGCAGAGATCAAGGACAGTACAATGAGCAGTTCTTC. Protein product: CATSRDQGQYNEQFF.

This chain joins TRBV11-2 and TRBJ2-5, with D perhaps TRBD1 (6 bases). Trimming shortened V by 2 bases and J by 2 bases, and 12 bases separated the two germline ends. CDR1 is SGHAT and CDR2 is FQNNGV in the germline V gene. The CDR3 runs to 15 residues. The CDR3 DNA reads TGTGCCAGCAGCTTATTCCCGAGGGGGCAAGAGACCCAGTACTTC. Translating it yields CASSLFPRGQETQYF.